This T cell receptor beta chain was observed in a study of blood T cell repertoires in COVID-19. The overall study: In each case, the material was cDNA or gDNA derived from T cells, B-cell-depleted T cells, or PBMCs.

Germline V gene data show CDR1 as LGHDT and CDR2 as YNNKEL (reference sequence). V dropped 3 bases and J dropped 4 bases, with 13 bases sitting between them. CDR3 size: 15 residues. Measured with immunoSEQ multiplex PCR; TCRdb has only the in-frame clones, and not every one. The repertoire holds hundreds of thousands of clones, with roughly nine tenths as singletons. This TCR was recovered from a woman in her 30s with COVID-19, enrolled during active disease. The sequencing sample was made of peripheral blood. The chain combines TRBV3-1 (or the pseudogene TRBV3-2) with TRBJ2-1; TRBD2 might be the D (7 bases). CDR3 coding DNA: TGTGCCAGCAGCCACGAGAGGGGGGGGTACAATGAGCAGTTCTTC. As protein: CASSHERGGYNEQFF.